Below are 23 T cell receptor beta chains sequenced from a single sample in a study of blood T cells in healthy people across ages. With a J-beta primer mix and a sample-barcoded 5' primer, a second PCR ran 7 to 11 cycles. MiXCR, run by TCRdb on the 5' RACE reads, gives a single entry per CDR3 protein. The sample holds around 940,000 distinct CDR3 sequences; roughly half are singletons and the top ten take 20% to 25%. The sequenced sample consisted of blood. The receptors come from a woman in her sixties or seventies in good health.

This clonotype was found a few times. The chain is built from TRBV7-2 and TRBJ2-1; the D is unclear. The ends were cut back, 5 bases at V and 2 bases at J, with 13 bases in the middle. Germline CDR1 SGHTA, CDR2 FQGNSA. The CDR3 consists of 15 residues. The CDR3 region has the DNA TGTGCCAGCAGCATTAGCCGTGGTACCTACAATGAGCAGTTCTTC. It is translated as CASSISRGTYNEQFF.

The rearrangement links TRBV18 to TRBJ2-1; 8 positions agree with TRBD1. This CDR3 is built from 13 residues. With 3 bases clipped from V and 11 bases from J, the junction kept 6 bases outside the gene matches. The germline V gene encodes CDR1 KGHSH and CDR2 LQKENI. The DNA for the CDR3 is TGTGCCAGCTCACCCCCGGACAGGGTGAAGCAGTTCTTC. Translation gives CASSPPDRVKQFF.

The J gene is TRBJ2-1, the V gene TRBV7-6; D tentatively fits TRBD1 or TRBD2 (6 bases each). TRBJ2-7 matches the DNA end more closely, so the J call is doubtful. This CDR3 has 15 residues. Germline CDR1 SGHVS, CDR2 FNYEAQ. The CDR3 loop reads CASTEGPGGYNEQYF. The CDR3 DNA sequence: TGTGCCAGCACCGAGGGGCCCGGGGGCTACAATGAGCAGTACTTC.

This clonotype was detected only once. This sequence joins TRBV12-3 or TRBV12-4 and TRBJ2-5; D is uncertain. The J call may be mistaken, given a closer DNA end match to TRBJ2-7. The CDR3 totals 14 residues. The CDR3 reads CASSLDVRPYEQYF. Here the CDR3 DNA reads TGTGCCAGCAGTTTAGATGTCCGCCCCTACGAGCAGTACTTC.

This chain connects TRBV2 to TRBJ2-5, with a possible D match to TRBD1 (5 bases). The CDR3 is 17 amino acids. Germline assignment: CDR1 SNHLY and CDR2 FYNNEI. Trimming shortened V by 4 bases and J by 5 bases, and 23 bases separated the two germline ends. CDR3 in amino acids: CASSGLGRTPMQETQYF. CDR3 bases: TGTGCCAGCAGTGGTTTAGGCAGGACACCAATGCAGGAGACCCAGTACTTC.

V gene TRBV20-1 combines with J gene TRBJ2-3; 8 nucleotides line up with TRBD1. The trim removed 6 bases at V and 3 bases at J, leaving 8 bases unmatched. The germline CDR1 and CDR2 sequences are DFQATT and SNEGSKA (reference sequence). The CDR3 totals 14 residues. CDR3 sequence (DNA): TGCAGTGCGAGGACAGGGTCAGGGACAGATACGCAGTATTTT. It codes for CSARTGSGTDTQYF.

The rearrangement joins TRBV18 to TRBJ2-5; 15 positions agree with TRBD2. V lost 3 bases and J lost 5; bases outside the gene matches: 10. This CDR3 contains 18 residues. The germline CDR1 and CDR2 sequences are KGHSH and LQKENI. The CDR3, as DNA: TGTGCCAGCTCACCGGATCGCGGACTAGCGGGAGGGGTTGAGACCCAGTACTTC. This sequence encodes CASSPDRGLAGGVETQYF.

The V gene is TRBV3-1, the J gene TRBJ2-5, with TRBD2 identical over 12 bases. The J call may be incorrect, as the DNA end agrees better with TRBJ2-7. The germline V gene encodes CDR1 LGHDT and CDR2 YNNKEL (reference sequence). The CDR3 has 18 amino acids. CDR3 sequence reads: CASSQRGLLAGGRDEQYF. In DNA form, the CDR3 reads TGTGCCAGCAGCCAGAGGGGGTTACTAGCGGGAGGCAGGGACGAGCAGTACTTC.

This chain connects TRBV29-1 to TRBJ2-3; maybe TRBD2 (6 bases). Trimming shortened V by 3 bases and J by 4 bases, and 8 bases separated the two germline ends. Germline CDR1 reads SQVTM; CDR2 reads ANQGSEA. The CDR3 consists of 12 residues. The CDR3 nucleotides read TGCAGCGTTGATGCTAGCGCAGATACGCAGTATTTT. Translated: CSVDASADTQYF.

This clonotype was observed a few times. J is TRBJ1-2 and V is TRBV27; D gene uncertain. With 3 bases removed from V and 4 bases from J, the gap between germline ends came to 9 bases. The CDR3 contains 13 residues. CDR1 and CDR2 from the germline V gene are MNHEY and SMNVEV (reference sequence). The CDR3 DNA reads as TGTGCCAGCAGTTTGAAAACTGGCTATGGCTACACCTTC. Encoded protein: CASSLKTGYGYTF.

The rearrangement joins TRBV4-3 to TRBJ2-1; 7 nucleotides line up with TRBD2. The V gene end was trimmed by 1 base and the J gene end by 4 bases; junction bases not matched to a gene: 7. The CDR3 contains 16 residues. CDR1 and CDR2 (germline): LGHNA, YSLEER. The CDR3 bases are TGCGCCAGCAGCCAAGCCCGGTCTAGCGGATACAATGAGCAGTTCTTC. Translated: CASSQARSSGYNEQFF.

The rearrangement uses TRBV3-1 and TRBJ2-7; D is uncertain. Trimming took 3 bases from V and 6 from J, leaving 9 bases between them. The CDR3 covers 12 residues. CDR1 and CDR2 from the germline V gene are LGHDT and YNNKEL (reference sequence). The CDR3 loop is CASSQTESEQYF. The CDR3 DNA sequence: TGTGCCAGCAGCCAGACCGAGAGCGAGCAGTACTTC.

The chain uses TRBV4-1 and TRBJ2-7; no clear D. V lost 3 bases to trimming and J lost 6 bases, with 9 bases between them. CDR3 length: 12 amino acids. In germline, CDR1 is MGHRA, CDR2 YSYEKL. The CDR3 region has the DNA TGCGCCAGCAGCCACTTGAAGCGCGAGCAGTACTTC. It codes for CASSHLKREQYF.

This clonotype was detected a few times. As DNA, the CDR3 is TGTGCCACCAGCAATGGCAGGGGGACAGATGAGCAGTTCTTC. The encoded protein is CATSNGRGTDEQFF. The chain couples TRBV15 to TRBJ2-1, with 7 positions matching TRBD1. The V and J ends lost 4 bases and 8 bases, in that order; junction bases with no gene match: 8. The CDR3 totals 14 residues. In germline, CDR1 is LNHNV, CDR2 YYDKDF (reference sequence).

The CDR3 sequence: CANKKEPENEQFF. For the CDR3, the DNA is TGTGCCAACAAGAAGGAGCCGGAAAATGAGCAGTTCTTC. The chain has TRBV10-3 and TRBJ2-1; no clear D gene. CDR3 size: 13 residues. CDR1 is ENHRY, CDR2 SYGVKD, per germline. With 10 bases removed from V and 7 bases from J, the gap between germline ends came to 17 bases.

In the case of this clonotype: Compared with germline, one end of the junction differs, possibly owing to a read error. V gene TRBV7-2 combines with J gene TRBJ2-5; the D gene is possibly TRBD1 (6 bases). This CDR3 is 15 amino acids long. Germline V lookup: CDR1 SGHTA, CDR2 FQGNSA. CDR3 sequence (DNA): TGTGCCAGCAGCTTAGTTACAGGGCTACAAGAGACCCAGTGCTTC. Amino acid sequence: CASSLVTGLQETQCF. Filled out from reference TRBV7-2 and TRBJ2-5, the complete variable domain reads GAGVSQSPSNKVTEKGKDVELRCDPISGHTALYWYRQSLGQGLEFLIYFQGNSAPDKSGLPSDRFSAERTGGSVSTLTIQRTQQEDSAVYLCASSLVTGLQETQCFGPGTRLLVL.

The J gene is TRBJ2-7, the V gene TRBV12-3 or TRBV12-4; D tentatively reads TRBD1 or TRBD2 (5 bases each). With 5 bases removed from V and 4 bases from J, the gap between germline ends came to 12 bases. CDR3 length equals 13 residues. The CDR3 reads CASSTRGQYEQYF. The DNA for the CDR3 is TGTGCCAGCAGTACCCGGGGCCAATACGAGCAGTACTTC.

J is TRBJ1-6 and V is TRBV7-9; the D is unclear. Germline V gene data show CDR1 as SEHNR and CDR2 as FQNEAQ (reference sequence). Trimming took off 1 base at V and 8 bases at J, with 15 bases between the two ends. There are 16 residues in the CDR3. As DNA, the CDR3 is TGTGCCAGCAGCTTAGTTGAGAGGGTAGAGTATTCACCCCTCCACTTT. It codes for CASSLVERVEYSPLHF.

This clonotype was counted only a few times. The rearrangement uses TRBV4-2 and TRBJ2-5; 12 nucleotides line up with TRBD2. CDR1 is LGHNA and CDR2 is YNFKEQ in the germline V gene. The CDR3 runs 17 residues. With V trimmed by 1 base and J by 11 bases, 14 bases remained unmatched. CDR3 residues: CASSQGGPGLAGLGQYF. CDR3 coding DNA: TGTGCCAGCAGCCAAGGAGGACCGGGACTAGCGGGTCTCGGGCAGTACTTC.

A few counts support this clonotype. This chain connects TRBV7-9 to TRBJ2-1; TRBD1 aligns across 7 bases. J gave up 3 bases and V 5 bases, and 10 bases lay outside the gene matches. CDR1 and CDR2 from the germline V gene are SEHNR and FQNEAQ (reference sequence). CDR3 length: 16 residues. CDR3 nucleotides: TGTGCCAGCAGCAGCTATTCGGGACAGAACTACAATGAGCAGTTCTTC. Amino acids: CASSSYSGQNYNEQFF.

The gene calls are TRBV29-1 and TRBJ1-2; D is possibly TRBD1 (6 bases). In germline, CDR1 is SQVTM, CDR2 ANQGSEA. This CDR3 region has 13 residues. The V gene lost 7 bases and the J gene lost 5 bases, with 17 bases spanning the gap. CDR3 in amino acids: CSAETGQPYGYTF. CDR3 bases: TGCAGCGCTGAGACAGGCCAGCCATATGGCTACACCTTC.

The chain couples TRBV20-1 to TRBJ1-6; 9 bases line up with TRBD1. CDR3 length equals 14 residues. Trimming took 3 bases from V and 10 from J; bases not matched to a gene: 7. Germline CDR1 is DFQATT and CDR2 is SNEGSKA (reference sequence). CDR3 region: CSASLGQGISPLHF. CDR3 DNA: TGCAGTGCTAGCCTCGGACAGGGGATATCACCCCTCCACTTT.

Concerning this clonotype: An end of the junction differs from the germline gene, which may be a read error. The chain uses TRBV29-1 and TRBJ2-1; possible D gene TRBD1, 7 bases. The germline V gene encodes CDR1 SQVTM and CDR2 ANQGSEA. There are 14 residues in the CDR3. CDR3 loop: CSAGDSETYKEQFF. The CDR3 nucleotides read TGCAGCGCGGGGGACAGCGAAACCTACAAGGAGCAGTTCTTC.